This TCR beta chain was captured in a study of T cell changes during pregnancy in multiple sclerosis. The protocol was immunoSEQ multiplex PCR, while the TCRdb copy is restricted to in-frame clones and leaves out a portion. The data contain some 74,000 clones, roughly 90% of them singletons. The CDR3 covers 14 residues. Germline lookup yields CDR1 MNHEY and CDR2 SMNVEV (reference sequence). The V and J ends lost 10 bases and 2 bases, in that order; junction bases with no gene match: 8. The chain has TRBV27 and TRBJ1-5; 7 nucleotides agree with TRBD1. This TCR was sampled from a female donor in good health, enrolled as a control in a pregnancy study. The sequenced sample was peripheral blood, obtained after pregnancy. CDR3 DNA sequence: TGTGCCACCGCGGGACAGAACGGCAATCAGCCCCAGCATTTT. Translated, it gives CATAGQNGNQPQHF.